This TCR beta chain came from a study of T cells in Graves' hyperthyroidism and ophthalmopathy. About the research overall: Peripheral blood was acquired at first diagnosis, ahead of any therapy whatsoever. Points from the study as a whole: Ophthalmopathy stood apart from stable hyperthyroidism in a 13 V-J model.

A word on this clonotype: What it recognizes is unknown.

The TCR beta CDR3 regions underwent amplification using RNA transcripts as the source. The TCR CDR3 was amplified in a first-round RT-PCR using the HTBI primer set. A single record per CDR3 protein comes from TCRdb applying MiXCR to the multiplex PCR reads. The table has around 490,000 distinct CDR3 sequences, less than 20% seen once. Ophthalmopathy patients showed a Clinical Activity Score of at least 3, NOSPECS grade of at least 4 and duration under 3 months. Patients were excluded because of uncontrolled infection, other autoimmune disease, pregnancy or lactation. The sequenced material came from blood. The receptor comes from a man in his forties with Graves' ophthalmopathy.

CDR3 sequence reads: CASSLLRGTGYTF. DNA of the CDR3: TGTGCCAGCAGCTTATTGAGGGGCACGGGCTACACCTTC. The rearrangement uses TRBV7-9 and TRBJ1-2, with D possibly being TRBD1 (5 bases). The V end lost 2 bases, the J end lost 8 bases, and 12 bases lay between the germline ends. The germline gives CDR1 SEHNR, CDR2 FQNEAQ (reference sequence). The CDR3 contains 13 residues.